These T cell receptor beta chains were read from a single sample in a study of neurological immune-mediated disorders. A single record per CDR3 protein comes from TCRdb applying MiXCR to the 5' RACE reads. This table holds some 49,000 distinct CDR3 sequences, more than 8% found once. Sequencing was done on a sample of PBMCs. All receptors come from a woman between 35 and 50 years old in good health. CDR3s include the opening cysteine and the closing phenylalanine or tryptophan. The D gene is left open where the match is weak.

j_call d_call v_call cdr3_length cdr3_aa
TRBJ1-3 NA TRBV3-1 16 CASSQDAAVSGNTIYF
TRBJ2-7 NA TRBV7-2 14 CASRPTSGTYEQYF
TRBJ2-7 NA TRBV5-1 14 CASSLAERGREQYF
TRBJ1-1 NA TRBV21-1 14 CASSRHRVGAEAFF
TRBJ2-5 NA TRBV4-1 14 CASSQDTGMETQYF
TRBJ1-3 NA TRBV5-1 17 CASSSPEGDYSGNTIYF
TRBJ2-7 NA TRBV4-1 15 CASSHGPGLSYEQYF
TRBJ2-1 TRBD2 TRBV7-3 19 CASSSGLAGGPSSYNEQFF
TRBJ1-2 NA TRBV6-5 11 CASSYHGGYTF
TRBJ2-7 NA TRBV7-2 14 CASSFTGESYEQYF
TRBJ2-4 NA TRBV20-1 15 CSARDRAGPKNIQYF
TRBJ2-5 NA TRBV7-8 14 CASRAGTGWETQYF